A selection of T cell receptor beta chains follows, all from one sample in a study of shared clonotypes between healthy human individuals. TCRdb's table, derived via immunoSEQ multiplex PCR, lists solely in-frame clones and lacks some. The sample contains about 510,000 clones, about 96% of which appear only once. Material: naive CD4+ T cells sorted from blood. The receptors originated from a woman in her 30s in good health. CDR3s include the opening cysteine and the closing phenylalanine or tryptophan. A D gene is named only where the DNA matches it firmly. Not every row has a clone size; where given, it reads once, few, many or a size class.

D,J,size,V,CDR3,DNA
TRBD1,TRBJ2-6,once,TRBV18,CASSPRRTGDSGANVLTF,TGTGCCAGCTCACCCCGGAGGACAGGAGACTCTGGGGCCAACGTCCTGACTTTC
.,TRBJ2-7,.,TRBV29-1,CSVRSGQTKYEQYF,TGCAGCGTTAGGTCTGGACAGACGAAATACGAGCAGTACTTC
.,TRBJ1-4,.,TRBV27,CASSLTGNEKLFF,TGTGCCAGCAGTTTAACAGGTAATGAAAAACTGTTTTTT
.,TRBJ1-1,.,TRBV2,CASSETGSAFF,TGTGCCAGCAGTGAGACGGGCAGTGCTTTCTTT
TRBD2,TRBJ2-2,.,TRBV5-1,CASSSEGTSESGELFF,TGCGCCAGCAGCTCGGAAGGGACTAGTGAATCCGGGGAGCTGTTTTTT
TRBD1,TRBJ1-2,.,TRBV28,CASSPGTGGGDGYTF,TGTGCCAGCAGTCCCGGGACAGGGGGCGGCGATGGCTACACCTTC
TRBD1,TRBJ1-1,.,TRBV29-1,CSVLGQGGTNTEAFF,TGCAGCGTTCTTGGACAGGGAGGAACGAACACTGAAGCTTTCTTT
.,TRBJ2-7,.,TRBV19,CASSFVLAQSHEQYF,TGTGCCAGTAGTTTCGTACTGGCCCAGTCCCACGAGCAGTACTTC
.,TRBJ2-5,.,TRBV5-4,CASSLPRSETQYF,TGTGCCAGCAGCTTGCCGCGTTCAGAGACCCAGTACTTC
.,TRBJ2-2,.,TRBV18,CASSPPSRAGHGELFF,TGTGCCAGCTCACCACCCTCCCGAGCGGGACACGGGGAGCTGTTTTTT
.,TRBJ2-2,.,TRBV28,CASSLQQGRSTGELFF,TGTGCCAGCAGTCTACAACAGGGAAGGAGCACCGGGGAGCTGTTTTTT
.,TRBJ1-5,.,TRBV27,CASSLGRNQPQHF,TGTGCCAGCAGTTTGGGCAGAAATCAGCCCCAGCATTTT
TRBD2,TRBJ2-7,once,TRBV5-4,CASSKLLAGGPYEQYF,TGTGCCAGCAGCAAACTACTAGCGGGAGGACCCTACGAGCAGTACTTC
.,TRBJ1-3,.,TRBV6-6,CASRLTTRNTIYF,TGTGCCAGCAGACTTACGACGAGAAACACCATATATTTT
.,TRBJ2-7,.,TRBV28,CASSWVSGTYEQYF,TGTGCCAGCAGTTGGGTCTCGGGAACCTACGAGCAGTACTTC
.,TRBJ2-7,.,TRBV20-1,CSASLIYEQYF,TGCAGTGCTAGCCTCATCTACGAGCAGTACTTC
TRBD2,TRBJ2-7,.,TRBV6-1,CASVTSAEQYF,TGTGCCAGCGTAACTAGCGCCGAGCAGTACTTC
.,TRBJ2-3,.,TRBV9,CASSTGTVDTQYF,TGTGCCAGCAGCACAGGGACCGTAGATACGCAGTATTTT
.,TRBJ2-1,.,TRBV19,CASSMGAPYNEQFF,TGTGCCAGTAGTATGGGGGCCCCCTACAATGAGCAGTTCTTC
.,TRBJ1-5,.,TRBV28,CASSPRQELFNQPQHF,TGTGCCAGCAGTCCTCGACAGGAACTTTTCAATCAGCCCCAGCATTTT
.,TRBJ2-7,.,TRBV29-1,CSVERAYEQYF,TGCAGCGTTGAAAGGGCTTACGAGCAGTACTTC
.,TRBJ2-7,.,TRBV29-1,CSVAWVSVELGEQYF,TGCAGCGTCGCCTGGGTATCAGTGGAGCTCGGGGAGCAGTACTTC
.,TRBJ1-1,.,TRBV29-1,CSAQADGVHGRAFF,TGCAGCGCCCAGGCTGACGGGGTTCACGGTCGAGCTTTCTTT
.,TRBJ2-3,.,TRBV11-2,CASSLDTDTQYF,TGTGCCAGCAGCTTAGACACAGATACGCAGTATTTT
.,TRBJ2-7,.,TRBV6-5,CASSYSGQGSYEQYF,TGTGCCAGCAGTTACTCCGGCCAGGGGAGCTACGAGCAGTACTTC
.,TRBJ2-5,.,TRBV29-1,CSVRERAGAERGQYF,TGCAGCGTTCGGGAGCGTGCGGGGGCAGAGAGGGGCCAGTACTTC
.,TRBJ2-1,.,TRBV6-1,CASTVARDRYNEQFF,TGTGCCAGCACCGTGGCCCGTGACAGATACAATGAGCAGTTCTTC
.,TRBJ1-4,.,TRBV11-2,CASSLFGIGNEKLFF,TGTGCCAGCAGCTTATTTGGAATAGGAAACGAAAAACTGTTTTTT
.,TRBJ1-5,.,TRBV21-1,CASSPPRGRFRSNQPQHF,TGTGCCAGCAGCCCTCCGAGGGGGCGCTTCCGGAGCAATCAGCCCCAGCATTTT
TRBD1,TRBJ1-1,.,TRBV4-1,CASSQEKTGGLLEAFF,TGCGCCAGCAGCCAAGAGAAAACAGGGGGACTACTAGAAGCTTTCTTT
.,TRBJ2-7,.,TRBV27,CASSGANSPYEQYF,TGTGCCAGCAGTGGGGCCAACTCTCCCTACGAGCAGTACTTC
.,TRBJ1-3,.,TRBV18,CASSPLTVDTGNTIYF,TGTGCCAGCTCACCACTGACAGTTGATACTGGAAACACCATATATTTT
TRBD2,TRBJ2-7,.,TRBV28,CASSSSRLAGSYEQYF,TGTGCCAGCAGTTCTAGTAGGCTAGCGGGATCCTACGAGCAGTACTTC
.,TRBJ1-2,.,TRBV5-1,CASSLDGRNYGYTF,TGCGCCAGCAGCTTGGACGGGAGGAACTATGGCTACACCTTC
.,TRBJ2-7,few,TRBV18,CASLPIWGEHYEQYF,TGTGCCAGCTTACCCATCTGGGGGGAACACTACGAGCAGTACTTC
TRBD2,TRBJ2-7,.,TRBV6-1,CASRGLALGGEQYF,TGTGCCAGCAGGGGACTAGCCCTTGGGGGTGAGCAGTACTTC
TRBD2,TRBJ2-7,.,TRBV10-3,CAITITSDKSYEQYF,TGTGCCATCACCATAACTAGCGACAAATCCTACGAGCAGTACTTC
.,TRBJ1-6,.,TRBV11-2,CASSLTVATRHSPLHF,TGTGCCAGCAGCTTAACGGTTGCAACGCGGCATTCACCCCTCCACTTT
TRBD1,TRBJ2-2,.,TRBV2,CASSYGQDSNTGELFF,TGTGCCAGCTCCTATGGACAGGACTCCAACACCGGGGAGCTGTTTTTT
TRBD2,TRBJ2-1,.,TRBV5-1,CASSLAPGGEQFF,TGCGCCAGCAGCTTGGCGCCGGGAGGTGAGCAGTTCTTC